This entry concerns a single T cell receptor beta chain. Its antigen is not yet known. In total, 666 healthy bone marrow donors made up the cohort. At the time of sampling, all cohort members were nominally healthy, though unrecorded immune exposures were likely present. The donor was CMV seropositive and was included in the group of approximately 300 seropositive cohort members. Every donor gave a peripheral blood sample, and the peripheral blood mononuclear cells from that sample were used for TCR beta sequencing. The Qiagen DNeasy Blood Extraction Kit was used to extract genomic DNA from the blood cell samples. The data originate from a study of cytomegalovirus exposure and HLA in healthy donors (dated 2017 in TCRdb). General notes on the study: An earlier analysis of approximately 550 of the donors reported 250 to 350 Gb of sequence data and some 100 million unique TCR beta sequences from about 180 million T cells. An early release that covered around 590 HLA-typed donors contained about 300 gigabases of sequencing data and tens of millions of unique TCR sequences. Of the roughly 410 genotyped donors, 80% to 90% were placed in the genetic ancestry cluster associated with self-reported Caucasian donors. The study aimed to test whether cataloging public T cell receptors could reveal signatures of past pathogen exposure. The study profiled the T cell repertoires of 666 subjects by immunosequencing and related them to cytomegalovirus serostatus. In addition to the first cohort of around 670 subjects, a separate validation cohort of 130 or so different subjects was used. High-throughput TCR immunosequencing, statistical association of individual TCRs with disease status, and machine learning were combined to predict cytomegalovirus infection status. In a later analysis, previously published TCR beta repertoires from 550 to 700 donors were re-analyzed and high-resolution HLA genotyping was added so that TCR occurrence patterns could be studied. Rather than drawing on any new phenotypic data, the later analysis identified candidate immune exposures from TCR beta sequences and the way those sequences occurred across donors. To decide whether each TCR beta V gene segment behaved as functional or pseudogenic, an earlier analysis of fewer than 750 of the donors relied on high-throughput TCR beta sequencing. Donor age, sex, ethnicity and CMV serostatus were compiled alongside the repertoire data. A later genetic analysis used genome-wide SNP genotypes for about 55% of the 666 donors, treating that subset as a discovery cohort. All discovery cohort repertoires had been generated on a single sequencing platform. Class I and class II HLA loci were covered by the typing at four-digit resolution. The number of typed donors differed by locus: 629-630 for A, B, C, DRB1 and DQB1; about 520 for DQA1; 606 for DPA1; and around 470 for DPB1. Four or five DR-DQ haplotypes were handled as single units for association and clustering because linkage in the cohort was strong. On average, about 200,000 unique TCR beta nucleotide sequences were sequenced per donor among 398 genotyped donors of the cohort, with roughly 20% of those sequences being non-productive. General study outcomes and caveats: Most CMV-associated TCR beta chains appeared to be HLA-restricted in a later analysis, and the HLA associations seemed to be driven largely by CMV exposure. A further reported finding was that TCR beta sequences accurately predicted the HLA-A and HLA-B alleles for most subjects in the first cohort. The authors suggested that the approach could potentially be extended to other disease states and immunological phenotypes. Correlated functional status among segregating V segments might reflect linkage disequilibrium, but an unknown experimental factor could not be ruled out. A few of the identified cytomegalovirus-associated TCR beta chains were confirmed in vitro to be specific for cytomegalovirus antigens. In a later analysis, HLA-associated TCR beta chains were found to be more clonally expanded and to have lower generation probabilities than equally common non-associated chains. Immune exposure information for the cohort was limited to CMV serostatus. A later genetic analysis associated a missense DCLRE1C variant with V-gene and J-gene trimming of TCR beta chains, and an independent cohort replicated the association. Because HLA typing was missing for some donors at each locus, association tests included only the typed subset. This cohort had only TCR beta chains sequenced, and the lack of alpha or paired-chain data limited which features could be detected. In the study, approximately 160 TCR beta chains were listed as associated with cytomegalovirus. Because counts were too low, approximately 15 rarely observed V segments, including chromosome 9 orphons, were excluded from the earlier analysis of 500 to 700 of the donors. According to a later analysis, parvovirus B19, influenza, CMV and Epstein-Barr virus appeared linked to several top co-occurrence clusters. A cluster of highly shared sequence variants was judged likely to represent a technical artifact of the sequencing pipeline. Sequencing depth was assumed to be roughly uniform across donors in the presence/absence analyses, though that assumption may not hold. At a false discovery rate of 0.05, a later analysis linked fewer than 20,000 TCR beta sequences to specific HLA alleles. The classifier was reported to diagnose cytomegalovirus status with high specificity and sensitivity in both the original and validation cohorts. Assigning TCR associations to individual alleles was difficult when HLA alleles, especially DR and DQ, strongly co-occurred. Most TCR sequences were observed very rarely across donors, whereas some public TCRs were present in many individuals. A later genetic analysis reported fewer N-insertions in productive TCRs among donors in an Asian-associated ancestry cluster than the roughly 690-donor mean. Some IMGT-functional V segments, including TRBV6-2 and TRBV6-3, could not be distinguished by the 87-base-pair reads and were therefore excluded. In a later analysis, TCR association rates were found to vary across HLA loci, with the most associated TCRs seen for DRB1 alleles and the fewest for HLA-C alleles. Broadly in line with IMGT annotations, most TCR beta V segments showed up in productive rearrangements about 87% or about 30% of the time in an earlier analysis of a few hundred of the donors.

Taken from the germline V gene (reference sequence), the CDR1 and CDR2 loops are GTSNPN and SVGIG. From its cysteine to its phenylalanine, the CDR3 spans 12 amino acids. The CDR3 DNA has 36 bases and is translated from base 1. Deletion took 0 bases off V and 5 bases off J, with a span of 7 bases between the germline ends. The protocol used for the library was the immunoSEQ multiplex PCR assay. A mixture of 60 forward primers for TCR Vbeta segments and 13 reverse primers for TCR Jbeta segments was used in the multiplex PCR. The CDR3 region of rearranged TCR beta genes was amplified from genomic DNA by a multiplex PCR assay. The amplified TCR beta libraries were sequenced on the Illumina HiSeq System as 87-base-pair reads. As for the authors' bioinformatics: Across the 666 repertoires, a later analysis counted roughly 84 million unique TCR beta chains, around 11 million of which were shared by at least two donors. To remove PCR and sequencing errors, raw reads were error-corrected and collapsed into unique sequences using a nearest-neighbor algorithm that merged closely related sequences. Alignment of CDR3 sequences to IMGT reference sequences was used to assign V, D and J gene segments. For a sequence to be retained, at least a six-nucleotide match to both a V gene segment and a J gene segment was required. A rearrangement counted as productive if the CDR3 had no stop codons and remained in frame with V and J, and every other rearrangement counted as non-productive. CDR3 was defined by IMGT convention, running from the second conserved V-encoded cysteine to the conserved J-encoded phenylalanine. The earlier analysis of a few hundred of the donors excluded any sequence lacking an unambiguous match to a single V gene segment. An earlier analysis of a few hundred of the donors called V segments functional above 56.7% productive rearrangements and segregating when the between-donor standard deviation exceeded 5%. To diagnose cytomegalovirus status from the catalog of TCR beta chain sequences, a statistical classification framework was built. V and J gene assignment, in a later analysis, came from comparing TCR nucleotide sequences with IMGT/GENE-DB human TR gene sequences. The TCRdist pipeline was used in a later analysis to assign CDR3 sequences and most-parsimonious VDJ recombination scenarios. In a later analysis, each TCR beta chain was defined by its CDR3 amino acid sequence together with its V-gene family, and reads lacking a unique V-gene family were excluded. In a later analysis, some 600 highly shared, low-generation-probability nucleotide sequences were removed to address suspected cross-contamination and a sequencing artifact. A later analysis calculated a clonal expansion index for each public chain from normalized within-repertoire ranks of inferred template counts. In a later analysis, generation probabilities were computed with a VDJ recombination model fitted to out-of-frame rearrangements, and the resulting probabilities were checked against IGoR. A later analysis scored TCR-TCR, TCR-HLA and TCR-CMV co-occurrence with hypergeometric tests, applying a repertoire-size bias correction to TCR pairs. To estimate false discovery rates, a later analysis permuted the HLA or CMV assignments 20 times. A later analysis grouped co-occurring TCRs with DBSCAN, adding TCRdist sequence similarity when clustering within HLA-allele-positive subsets. Repertoires with fewer than 30,000 or more than 120,000 public chains were left out of co-occurrence clustering, as were five repertoires with anomalous nucleotide sharing. TCRdb re-hosts the immuneACCESS table, in-frame sequences only. Its copies lack some clones; in the studies checked, an unresolved V gene accounts for under half of them, and the cause for the rest is not known. Clone size and V and J calls were adopted from that table, with D and trimming inferred from the DNA. The sample table includes around 60,000 clones. In total, the top ten clones hold under 7% of the sample.

The chain links TRBV30 with TRBJ2-5, with the D gene call left open. What was sequenced was PBMCs. This clonotype was obtained from a man aged 30-40 years in good health and CMV-seropositive. The CDR3 reads as follows: CAWSVLMETQYF. At the DNA level, the sequence is TGTGCCTGGAGTGTCCTAATGGAGACCCAGTACTTC.